The clone carrying this T cell receptor beta chain was observed a handful of times. The antigen remains undetermined. Using its own MiXCR run on the 5' RACE reads, TCRdb lists one record per CDR3 protein. Of 450,000 to 600,000 distinct CDR3 sequences in the sample, 20% to 25% are singletons; the top ten hold 0.45% to 0.5%. The source of the sample is a study of identical twins. The ends lost 5 bases at V and 6 bases at J; junction bases unmatched: 9. The CDR3 has 13 amino acids. Germline lookup yields CDR1 DFQATT and CDR2 SNEGSKA (reference sequence). Points from the study as a whole: Insertions were fewer in abundant cord blood beta clonotypes, whereas memory repertoires showed none of this pattern.

These same data were also listed under a study on yellow fever vaccine responses in identical twins.

V and J are TRBV20-1 and TRBJ1-2; the match to TRBD1 covers 7 bases. The sequenced sample consisted of CD4+ T cells sorted from blood. This TCR was sampled from a woman aged 18 to 35 in good health. The CDR3 DNA is TGCAGTGCTGTCCCCGGGACAGCCCATGGCTACACCTTC. Residues: CSAVPGTAHGYTF.